The entry below describes one TCR beta chain. Profiling relied on immunoSEQ multiplex PCR, and the TCRdb table lists in-frame clones only, not all of them. This sample has around 100,000 clones, with around 92% found just once. This entry is derived from a study of T cell changes during pregnancy in multiple sclerosis. This CDR3 has 16 residues. J lost 2 bases, V lost 4 bases, and 7 bases had no gene match. CDR1 is SNHLY and CDR2 is FYNNEI in the germline V gene. This TCR came from a female donor with multiple sclerosis, enrolled in a pregnancy study. Sequencing was performed on peripheral blood, taken in the second trimester of pregnancy. The V gene is TRBV2, the J gene TRBJ2-2, with TRBD1 identical over 7 bases. This CDR3 reads CASSVLGQANTGELFF. In DNA, the CDR3 is TGTGCCAGCAGTGTTTTAGGACAGGCTAACACCGGGGAGCTGTTTTTT.